A selection of T cell receptor beta chains follows, all from one sample in a study of blood T cell repertoires in COVID-19. The protocol was immunoSEQ multiplex PCR, while the TCRdb copy is restricted to in-frame clones and leaves out a portion. The table has more than 250,000 clones, around 87% seen once. The specimen was peripheral blood. These receptor sequences come from a woman in her twenties or thirties who had recovered from COVID-19. Each CDR3 is given with its conserved first and last residue. The order of the fields is V gene, J gene, D gene, clone size, CDR3 DNA, CDR3 protein. A D gene is named only where the DNA matches it firmly. Clone sizes are given selectively: once, few, many, or a class where the clone is expanded.

TRBV19,TRBJ1-1,TRBD1,-,TGTGCCAGTAGTCCCACAGGGGGCGTCACTGAAGCTTTCTTT,CASSPTGGVTEAFF
TRBV5-1,TRBJ1-4,TRBD1,-,TGCGCCAGCAGCTATGCGGGACAGCATGAAAAACTGTTTTTT,CASSYAGQHEKLFF
TRBV18,TRBJ1-4,-,-,TGTGCCAGCTCATCACAGCGGCAGCCTAATGAAAAACTGTTTTTT,CASSSQRQPNEKLFF
TRBV28,TRBJ2-7,-,-,TGTGCCAGCAGTCGGCGAGGGCCCCACGAGCAGTACTTC,CASSRRGPHEQYF
TRBV19,TRBJ1-5,-,-,TGTGCCAGTAGTATAGAGAAGGGGAAGCCCCAGCATTTT,CASSIEKGKPQHF
TRBV6-2/TRBV6-3,TRBJ2-7,-,once,TGTGCCAGCAGTTACCGGGCCAGGGCGTTGTCCTACGAGCAGTACTTC,CASSYRARALSYEQYF
TRBV6-1,TRBJ2-7,-,-,TGTGCCAGCAGTGAAGCGATCCGGGTCTACGAGCAGTACTTC,CASSEAIRVYEQYF
TRBV28,TRBJ2-2,TRBD1,-,TGTGCCAGCAGTTTAGCGGCAGGGGGGAACACCGGGGAGCTGTTTTTT,CASSLAAGGNTGELFF
TRBV5-5,TRBJ1-2,-,-,TGTGCCAGCAGCTTGCTAATCAGCCTGGAGGGCTACACCTTC,CASSLLISLEGYTF
TRBV4-2,TRBJ1-6,TRBD1,-,TGTGCCAGCAGCCTACAGGGGGCGGCGTGGAATTCACCCCTCCACTTT,CASSLQGAAWNSPLHF
TRBV29-1,TRBJ1-3,-,-,TGCAGCGTCGGCGGGGGATCCGGAAACACCATATATTTT,CSVGGGSGNTIYF
TRBV9,TRBJ2-5,TRBD2,-,TGTGCCAGCAGCGTAGAGGGACTAGCGGCCCAAGAGACCCAGTACTTC,CASSVEGLAAQETQYF
TRBV6-5,TRBJ1-2,TRBD1,-,TGTGCCAGCAGTTTAGGACAGGGGACTAACTATGGCTACACCTTC,CASSLGQGTNYGYTF
TRBV5-1,TRBJ2-7,-,-,TGCGCCAGCAGCTTGTACGCGGGGCCGACCTACGAGCAGTACTTC,CASSLYAGPTYEQYF
TRBV20-1,TRBJ2-1,-,-,TGCAGTGCTATCCCGTACAATGAGCAGTTCTTC,CSAIPYNEQFF
TRBV24-1,TRBJ2-3,-,-,TGTGCCACCAGTGATTCCACAGGGTCAGATACGCAGTATTTT,CATSDSTGSDTQYF
TRBV6-5,TRBJ1-1,TRBD1,-,TGTGCCAGCAGTTACTATGCAGGGGGCACTGAAGCTTTCTTT,CASSYYAGGTEAFF
TRBV27,TRBJ2-7,TRBD1,-,TGTGCCAGCAGTCCCCGGGACAGGGCTGTTGTCGAGCAGTACTTC,CASSPRDRAVVEQYF
TRBV12-3/TRBV12-4,TRBJ2-5,-,-,TGTGCCAGCAGTTTAGCGGCGGGAGAGACCCAGTACTTC,CASSLAAGETQYF
TRBV4-1,TRBJ2-3,-,-,TGCGCCAGCAGCCGACTGGGGACTGCCCGCACAGATACGCAGTATTTT,CASSRLGTARTDTQYF
TRBV4-1,TRBJ1-3,TRBD1,-,TGCGCCAGCAGCCCCGGGACAGGGGGCGGAAACACCATATATTTT,CASSPGTGGGNTIYF
TRBV24-1,TRBJ1-1,-,-,TGTGCCACCAGTGACTCGAGCTACACTGAAGCTTTCTTT,CATSDSSYTEAFF
TRBV4-1,TRBJ2-1,-,once,TGCGCCAGCAGCCAAGATCGAGCGGGTCCAAATGAGCAGTTCTTC,CASSQDRAGPNEQFF
TRBV10-2,TRBJ1-5,-,-,TGCGCCACCGCCCCGGCCCGGGGCAATCAGCCCCAGCATTTT,CATAPARGNQPQHF
TRBV28,TRBJ1-3,-,few,TGTGCCAGTCAAACTTCTGGAAACACCATATATTTT,CASQTSGNTIYF
TRBV5-1,TRBJ1-1,-,-,TGCGCCAGTTTCGACCGCGTGAGGGCTACCACTGAAGCTTTCTTT,CASFDRVRATTEAFF
TRBV30,TRBJ1-1,-,-,TGTGCCTGGAGTGCAGCGAAGAACACTGAAGCTTTCTTT,CAWSAAKNTEAFF
TRBV5-6,TRBJ2-3,-,once,TGTGCCAGCAGCTTGGGAGGCAGGGGAACAGATACGCAGTATTTT,CASSLGGRGTDTQYF
TRBV5-5,TRBJ1-2,TRBD1,once,TGTGCCAGCAGCGACAGGGAATATGGCTACACCTTC,CASSDREYGYTF
TRBV29-1,TRBJ2-1,TRBD2,-,TGCAGCGTTGTACCCGGGAGGGCCTACAATGAGCAGTTCTTC,CSVVPGRAYNEQFF